This passage covers 5 T cell receptor beta chains from one sample sequenced in a study of cytotoxic CD8 clonotypes in ibrutinib-treated CLL (dated by TCRdb to the early 2020s). The method was the immunoSEQ multiplex PCR assay. TCRdb carries this immuneACCESS record with in-frame sequences only. Its versions omit some clonotypes, under half of them owing to an unresolved V gene in the studies checked, with the rest unexplained. For this sample the table gives about 21,000 clones, of which over 70% were detected only once. The top ten clonotypes cover 5% to 7% of the sample. The input for sequencing was PBMCs, taken before ibrutinib treatment. The receptors shown here come from a human donor with chronic lymphocytic leukemia.

The chain joins TRBV7-2 to TRBJ2-1; D is possibly TRBD2 (7 bases). The CDR3 consists of 15 residues. V was cut by 1 base and J by 9 bases, with 16 bases left in between. CDR1 and CDR2 (germline): SGHTA, FQGNSA. The DNA of the CDR3 is TGTGCCAGCAGCTTAGTTGCGGGGGCCCCCGGTGAGCAGTTCTTC. Amino acids: CASSLVAGAPGEQFF.

The chain links TRBV30 to TRBJ1-1; the D gene is possibly TRBD1 (6 bases). V was clipped by 1 base and J by 3 bases, with 9 bases between them. Per germline, CDR1 GTSNPN and CDR2 SVGIG (reference sequence). The CDR3 is made up of 13 amino acids. Here the CDR3 reads CAWSDRADTEAFF. The CDR3 DNA is TGTGCCTGGAGTGACAGGGCTGACACTGAAGCTTTCTTT.

The gene calls are TRBV4-1 and TRBJ2-2; 14 bases line up with TRBD2. Germline V lookup: CDR1 MGHRA, CDR2 YSYEKL. V was pared by 4 bases and J by 5 bases, with 6 bases of the junction left unmatched. The CDR3 loop spans 17 amino acids. The CDR3 region has the DNA TGCGCCAGCAGCCGACACGGGACTAGCGGGGGAACCGGGGAGCTGTTTTTT. Translating gives CASSRHGTSGGTGELFF.

V and J are TRBV18 and TRBJ2-5; no clear D. This CDR3 is 13 amino acids long. Germline V lookup: CDR1 KGHSH, CDR2 LQKENI. Trimming left V 0 bases short and J 5 bases short, with 7 bases between. The CDR3 coding sequence is TGTGCCAGCTCACCACCGGTACCGGAGACCCAGTACTTC. Encoded protein: CASSPPVPETQYF.

This sequence joins TRBV6-4 and TRBJ2-1; no clear D. CDR1 and CDR2 from the germline V gene are MRHNA and SNTAGT. V gave up 4 bases and J gave up 0 bases, with 10 bases separating them. The CDR3 is made up of 15 amino acids. As DNA, the CDR3 is TGTGCCAGCAGTGTAGGGTACAGCTCCTACAATGAGCAGTTCTTC. As protein: CASSVGYSSYNEQFF.